The TCR beta chain under discussion was sequenced for a study of beta chain features in type 1 diabetes. The CDR3 totals 13 residues. Germline assignment: CDR1 MNHNS and CDR2 SASEGT. The ends were cut back, 1 base at V and 0 bases at J, with 3 bases in the middle. Expressed TCRB transcripts were sequenced after all isolated RNA was converted to cDNA. Profiling relied on immunoSEQ multiplex PCR, and the TCRdb table lists in-frame clones only, not all of them. The sample has hundreds of thousands of clones; 14% are singletons. The clonotype originates from a man younger than 45 in good health. The sequenced material came from central memory CD4+ T cells from blood. The rearrangement joins TRBV6-1 to TRBJ1-1; D call uncertain. The CDR3 is CASSEVMNTEAFF. CDR3 nucleotides: TGTGCCAGCAGTGAAGTCATGAACACTGAAGCTTTCTTT.